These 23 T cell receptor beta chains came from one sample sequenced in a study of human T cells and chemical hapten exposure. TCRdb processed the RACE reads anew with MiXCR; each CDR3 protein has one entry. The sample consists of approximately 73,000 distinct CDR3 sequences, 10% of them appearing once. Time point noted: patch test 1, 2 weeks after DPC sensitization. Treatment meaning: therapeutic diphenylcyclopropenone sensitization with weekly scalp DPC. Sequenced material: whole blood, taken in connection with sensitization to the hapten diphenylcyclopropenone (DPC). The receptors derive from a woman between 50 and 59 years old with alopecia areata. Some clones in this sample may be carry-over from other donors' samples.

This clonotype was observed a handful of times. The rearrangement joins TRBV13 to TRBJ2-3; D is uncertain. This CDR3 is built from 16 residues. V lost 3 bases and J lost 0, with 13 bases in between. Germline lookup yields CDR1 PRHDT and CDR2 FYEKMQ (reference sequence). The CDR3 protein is CASSFSTNPSTDTQYF. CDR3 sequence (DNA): TGTGCCAGCAGCTTCTCGACCAACCCTAGCACAGATACGCAGTATTTT.

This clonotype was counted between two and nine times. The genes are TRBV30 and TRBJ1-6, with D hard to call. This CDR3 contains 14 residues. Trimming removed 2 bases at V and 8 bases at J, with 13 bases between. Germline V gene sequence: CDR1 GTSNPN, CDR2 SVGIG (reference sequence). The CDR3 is CAWSHRRGHSPLHF. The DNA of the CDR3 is TGTGCCTGGAGTCACCGCCGGGGTCATTCACCCCTCCACTTT.

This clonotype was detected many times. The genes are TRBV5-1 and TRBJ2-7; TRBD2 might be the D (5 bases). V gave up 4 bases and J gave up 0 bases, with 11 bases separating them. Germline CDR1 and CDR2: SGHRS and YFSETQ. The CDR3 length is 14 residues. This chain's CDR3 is CASSLTRSSYEQYF. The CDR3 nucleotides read TGCGCCAGCAGCCTTACTAGGAGCTCCTACGAGCAGTACTTC.

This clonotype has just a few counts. CDR3 DNA: TGTGCCAGCAGTGGGGGGACAGGCTGGAAGGCCAAAAACATTCAGTACTTC. Encoded protein: CASSGGTGWKAKNIQYF. The chain joins TRBV28 to TRBJ2-4; 8 bases line up with TRBD1. Germline V lookup: CDR1 MDHEN, CDR2 SYDVKM. V lost 5 bases, J lost 1 base, and 10 bases stayed unmatched. The CDR3 is 17 residues long.

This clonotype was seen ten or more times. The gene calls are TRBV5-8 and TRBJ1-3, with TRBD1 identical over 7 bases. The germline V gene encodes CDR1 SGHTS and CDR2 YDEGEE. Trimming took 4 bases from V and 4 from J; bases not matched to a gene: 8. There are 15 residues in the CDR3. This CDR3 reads CASSLGGAGGNTIYF. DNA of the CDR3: TGTGCCAGCAGCCTAGGGGGCGCGGGAGGAAACACCATATATTTT.

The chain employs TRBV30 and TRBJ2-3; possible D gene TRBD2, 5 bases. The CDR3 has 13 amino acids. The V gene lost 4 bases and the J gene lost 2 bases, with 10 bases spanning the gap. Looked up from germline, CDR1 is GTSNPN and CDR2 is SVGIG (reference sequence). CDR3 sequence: CAWNGGHTDTQYF. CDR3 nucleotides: TGTGCCTGGAATGGCGGGCACACAGATACGCAGTATTTT.

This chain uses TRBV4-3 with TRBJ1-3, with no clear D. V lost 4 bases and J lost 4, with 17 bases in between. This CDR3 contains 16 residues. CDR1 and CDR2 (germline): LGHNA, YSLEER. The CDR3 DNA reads TGCGCCAGCAGCCGACAATTCGAAGCGGGGGGAAACACCATATATTTT. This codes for CASSRQFEAGGNTIYF.

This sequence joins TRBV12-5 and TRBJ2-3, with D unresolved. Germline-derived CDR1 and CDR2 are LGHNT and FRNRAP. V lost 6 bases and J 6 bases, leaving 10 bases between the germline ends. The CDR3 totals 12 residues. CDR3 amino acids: CASGLPPDTQYF. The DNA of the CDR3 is TGTGCTAGTGGCCTCCCTCCGGATACGCAGTATTTT.

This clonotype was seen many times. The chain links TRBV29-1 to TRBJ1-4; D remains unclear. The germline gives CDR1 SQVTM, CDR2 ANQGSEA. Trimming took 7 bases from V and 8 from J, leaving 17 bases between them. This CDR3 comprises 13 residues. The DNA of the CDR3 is TGCAGCGCCGAGCGGGGTATAGGGGAAAAACTGTTTTTT. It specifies CSAERGIGEKLFF.

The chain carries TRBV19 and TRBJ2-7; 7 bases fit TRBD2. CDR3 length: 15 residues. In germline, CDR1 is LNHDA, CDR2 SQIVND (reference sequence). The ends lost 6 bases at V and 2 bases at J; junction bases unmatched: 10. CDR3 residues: CASRASGEGTYEQYF. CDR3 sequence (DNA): TGTGCCAGTAGGGCTAGCGGAGAGGGGACCTACGAGCAGTACTTC. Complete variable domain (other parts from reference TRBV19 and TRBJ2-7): DGGITQSPKYLFRKEGQNVTLSCEQNLNHDAMYWYRQDPGQGLRLIYYSQIVNDFQKGDIAEGYSVSREKKESFPLTVTSAQKNPTAFYLCASRASGEGTYEQYFGPGTRLTVT.

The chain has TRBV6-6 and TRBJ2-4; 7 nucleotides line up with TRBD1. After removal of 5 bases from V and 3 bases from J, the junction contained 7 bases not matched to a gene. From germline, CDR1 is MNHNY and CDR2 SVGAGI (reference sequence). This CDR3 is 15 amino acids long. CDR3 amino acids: CASSATGTVKNIQYF. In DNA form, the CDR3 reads TGTGCCAGCAGTGCGACCGGGACAGTCAAAAACATTCAGTACTTC.

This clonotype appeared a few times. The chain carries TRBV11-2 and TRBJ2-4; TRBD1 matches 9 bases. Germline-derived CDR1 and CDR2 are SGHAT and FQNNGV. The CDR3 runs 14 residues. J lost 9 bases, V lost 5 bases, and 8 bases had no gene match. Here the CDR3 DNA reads TGTGCCAGCAGCCCAGGGACAGGGAAGGGCATTCAGTACTTC. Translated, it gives CASSPGTGKGIQYF.

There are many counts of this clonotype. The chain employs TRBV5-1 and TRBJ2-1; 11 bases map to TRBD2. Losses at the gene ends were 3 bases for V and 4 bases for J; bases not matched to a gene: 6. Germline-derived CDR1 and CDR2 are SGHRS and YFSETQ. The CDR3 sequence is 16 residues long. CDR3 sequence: CASSSRGLAEYNEQFF. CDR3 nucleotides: TGCGCCAGCAGCTCAAGGGGACTAGCGGAGTACAATGAGCAGTTCTTC.

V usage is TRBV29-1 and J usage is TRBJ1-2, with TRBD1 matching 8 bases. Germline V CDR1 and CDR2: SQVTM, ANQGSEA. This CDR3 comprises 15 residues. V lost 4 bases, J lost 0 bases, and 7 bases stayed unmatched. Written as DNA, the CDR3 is TGCAGCGTTGGGGCAGGGGGCCAAGCTAACTATGGCTACACCTTC. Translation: CSVGAGGQANYGYTF.

The CDR3 coding sequence is TGTGCCACCCGGGTGCCTCCATCCTATGGGGCTTTCTTT. This translates into CATRVPPSYGAFF. The chain links TRBV6-2 or TRBV6-3 to TRBJ1-1; D is uncertain. V was clipped by 10 bases and J by 11 bases, with 23 bases between them. The CDR3 loop spans 13 amino acids. Germline CDR1 MNHEY, CDR2 SVGEGT.

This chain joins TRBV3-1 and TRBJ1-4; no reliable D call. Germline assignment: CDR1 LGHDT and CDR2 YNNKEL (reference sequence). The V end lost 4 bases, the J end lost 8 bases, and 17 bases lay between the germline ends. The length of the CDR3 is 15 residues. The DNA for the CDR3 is TGTGCCAGCAGCCCCTCCGGCCGGGGAGGGGAAAAACTGTTTTTT. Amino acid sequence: CASSPSGRGGEKLFF.

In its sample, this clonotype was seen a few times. The CDR3 loop reads CASSLSSGQPQHF. The CDR3 nucleotides read TGTGCCAGCAGCTTATCTTCCGGTCAGCCCCAGCATTTT. The V and J genes are TRBV11-2 and TRBJ1-5; D gene ambiguous. Germline loops: CDR1 SGHAT, CDR2 FQNNGV. This CDR3 region has 13 residues. V lost 2 bases to trimming and J lost 6 bases, with 8 bases between them.

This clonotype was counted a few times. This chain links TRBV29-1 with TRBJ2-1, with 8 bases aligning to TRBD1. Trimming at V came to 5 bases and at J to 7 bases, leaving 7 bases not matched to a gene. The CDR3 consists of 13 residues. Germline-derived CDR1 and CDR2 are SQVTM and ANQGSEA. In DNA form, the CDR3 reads TGCAGCGTTTCCCGGACAGGGTGGAATGAGCAGTTCTTC. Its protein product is CSVSRTGWNEQFF.

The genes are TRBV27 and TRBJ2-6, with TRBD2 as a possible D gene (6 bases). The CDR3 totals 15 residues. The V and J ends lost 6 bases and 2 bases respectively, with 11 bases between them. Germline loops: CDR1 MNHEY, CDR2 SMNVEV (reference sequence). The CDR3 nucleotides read TGTGCCAGCAGACCGAGGGAGGCTGGGGCCAACGTCCTGACTTTC. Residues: CASRPREAGANVLTF.

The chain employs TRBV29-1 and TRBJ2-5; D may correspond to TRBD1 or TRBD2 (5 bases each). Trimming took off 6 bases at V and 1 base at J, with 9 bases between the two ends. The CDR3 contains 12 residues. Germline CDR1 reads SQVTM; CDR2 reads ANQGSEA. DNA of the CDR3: TGCAGCGTGGGGACGGGCCAAGAGACCCAGTACTTC. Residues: CSVGTGQETQYF.

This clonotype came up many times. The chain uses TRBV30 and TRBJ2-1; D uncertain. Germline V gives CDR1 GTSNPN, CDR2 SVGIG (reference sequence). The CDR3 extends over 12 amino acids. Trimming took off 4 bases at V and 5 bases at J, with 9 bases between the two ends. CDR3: CAWTYSHNEQFF. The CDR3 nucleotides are TGTGCCTGGACCTACAGCCACAATGAGCAGTTCTTC.

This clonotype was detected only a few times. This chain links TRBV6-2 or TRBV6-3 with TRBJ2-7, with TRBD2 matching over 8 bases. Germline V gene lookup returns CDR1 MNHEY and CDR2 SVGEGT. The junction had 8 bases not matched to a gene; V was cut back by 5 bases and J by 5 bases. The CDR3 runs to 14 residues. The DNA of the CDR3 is TGTGCCAGCAGTATAGCGGGGAGGCGGAACGAGCAGTACTTC. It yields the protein CASSIAGRRNEQYF.

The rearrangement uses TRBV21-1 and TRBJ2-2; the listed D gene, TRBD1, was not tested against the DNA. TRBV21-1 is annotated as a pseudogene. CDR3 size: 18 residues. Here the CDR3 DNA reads TGTGCCAGCAGCAAAGCGTCGGTAGACAGGGCTTTTACCGGGGAGCTGTTTTTT. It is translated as CASSKASVDRAFTGELFF.